This T cell receptor beta chain was sequenced in a study of cytomegalovirus exposure and HLA in healthy donors. Study-wide results and limits: Clusters of TCRs from the first cohort tended to co-occur in the 110 or so validation repertoires (as a later analysis found). Listed as cytomegalovirus-associated were 164 TCR beta chains. Most observed TCR sequences were rare, whereas some public TCRs were detected in many donors.

Sequencing was performed with immunoSEQ multiplex PCR; in TCRdb, only in-frame clones are kept and a portion is missing. In the table there are hundreds of thousands of clones, more than 75% of which are singletons. Trimming removed 4 bases from V and 2 bases from J, with 6 bases in between. This CDR3 comprises 12 residues. CDR1 SQVTM and CDR2 ANQGSEA come from the germline V gene. With respect to this clone: Its antigen remains unknown.

The J gene is TRBJ2-4, the V gene TRBV29-1, with D unclear. The specimen was PBMCs. This receptor was taken from a woman under 30 in good health and CMV-seropositive. The CDR3 DNA follows: TGCAGCGTTGGACAAACCAAAAACATTCAGTACTTC. Protein sequence: CSVGQTKNIQYF.